Ten or more counts support the clone carrying this TCR beta chain. Its antigen is not known. These data come from a study of CD8 T cells in ankylosing spondylitis. General study findings and limits: The clones that were linked to disease were reported to be significantly enriched in matched synovial fluid samples from ankylosing spondylitis patients. Eight or nine highly homologous variants formed a TCR beta motif that appeared characteristic of ankylosing spondylitis blood.

CDR1 is DFQATT, CDR2 SNEGSKA, per germline (reference sequence). The CDR3 contains 14 residues. Deletions cut 0 bases from V and 8 bases from J, with 16 bases between. Using its own MiXCR run on the 5' RACE reads, TCRdb lists one record per CDR3 protein. The sample consists of fewer than 550,000 distinct CDR3 sequences, less than 6% of them appearing once. The chain is built from TRBV20-1 and TRBJ1-1; D unclear. This receptor was taken from a male donor with ankylosing spondylitis. Sequenced material: blood, either unsorted or a sorted T cell fraction (not recorded which). CDR3 in amino acids: CSARDHFDIGEAFF. CDR3 DNA sequence: TGCAGTGCTAGAGATCACTTCGATATCGGGGAAGCTTTCTTT.